The subject of this entry is one T cell receptor beta chain. The CDR3 regions of TCR beta were amplified from RNA transcripts. Initially, a first-round RT-PCR of the TCR CDR3 employed the HTBI primer set. In TCRdb, the multiplex PCR reads were re-called with MiXCR into one record per CDR3 protein. The sample carries 450,000 to 700,000 distinct CDR3 sequences, roughly 46% recorded once. Exclusion of patients followed from uncontrolled infection, other autoimmune disease, pregnancy or lactation. The data originate from a study of T cells in Graves' hyperthyroidism and ophthalmopathy. V was clipped by 6 bases and J by 3 bases, with 19 bases between them. Germline V lookup: CDR1 KGHDR, CDR2 SFDVKD. The CDR3 covers 16 residues.

Specimen: peripheral blood or thyroid tissue (not recorded which). The chain joins TRBV24-1 to TRBJ2-5; a possible D gene is TRBD2 (5 bases). The clonotype was recovered from an adult woman with Graves' disease, either hyperthyroidism or ophthalmopathy (not recorded which). The CDR3 DNA reads as TGTGCCACCAGTTCCCGAATGCGGCTAGCCAAAGAGACCCAGTACTTC. Amino acid sequence: CATSSRMRLAKETQYF.